This T cell receptor beta chain was obtained from a study of OX40 agonist ivuxolimab in advanced cancers. About the research overall: Patients with prior anti-PD-1, anti-PD-L1 or anti-CTLA-4 therapy were eligible; less than 50% had some. A partial response was reached by three patients: one with hepatocellular carcinoma and two with cutaneous melanoma.

Germline CDR1 and CDR2: SGHTA and FQGNSA. Germline trimming cut 5 bases from V and 2 bases from J; bases unmatched to any gene: 8. There are 16 residues in the CDR3. Sequencing used immunoSEQ multiplex PCR; TCRdb keeps in-frame clones, though not all of them. The table lists around 62,000 clones, more than 75% of them singletons. The chain employs TRBV7-2 and TRBJ2-2, with 7 bases that match TRBD1. The receptor's source is an adult with an advanced solid tumor such as melanoma, head and neck, liver or kidney cancer. Sequencing was performed on CD4+ or CD8+ T cells sorted from blood, taken in a trial of the OX40 agonist ivuxolimab. The CDR3 region is CASSLTGAGNTGELFF. The CDR3 DNA follows: TGTGCCAGCAGCCTAACAGGGGCAGGTAACACCGGGGAGCTGTTTTTT.